The 10 T cell receptor beta chains below all came from one sample that was sequenced in a study of T cell changes during pregnancy in multiple sclerosis. The protocol was immunoSEQ multiplex PCR, while the TCRdb copy is restricted to in-frame clones and leaves out a portion. The sample contains approximately 65,000 clones, 96% of which appear only once. The material sequenced was CD8+ T cells from peripheral blood mononuclear cells, taken after pregnancy. The origin of the receptors is a female donor with multiple sclerosis, enrolled in a pregnancy study.

The chain uses TRBV5-6 and TRBJ1-6, with D unclear. V gave up 1 base and J gave up 0 bases, with 5 bases separating them. The CDR3 is made up of 15 amino acids. Germline CDR1 SGHDT, CDR2 YYEEEE. The CDR3 DNA is TGTGCCAGCAGCTTGTCTAACTCCTATAATTCACCCCTCCACTTT. The encoded protein is CASSLSNSYNSPLHF.

This sequence joins TRBV27 and TRBJ2-1; a weak D match, TRBD2 (5 bases). Trimming cost V 5 bases and J 1 base, with 12 bases left between them. Per germline, CDR1 MNHEY and CDR2 SMNVEV (reference sequence). CDR3 length: 15 residues. DNA for the CDR3: TGTGCCAGCAGTCCCCTTGGCGGGTCCTACAATGAGCAGTTCTTC. This translates into CASSPLGGSYNEQFF.

This clone was found once. The V gene is TRBV27, the J gene TRBJ1-1; 7 bases are a match to TRBD1. V lost 5 bases and J lost 4; bases outside the gene matches: 7. Germline V gene data show CDR1 as MNHEY and CDR2 as SMNVEV (reference sequence). CDR3 length: 14 residues. The CDR3 is CASSLTGAGTEAFF. For the CDR3, the DNA is TGTGCCAGCAGTCTTACAGGGGCAGGCACTGAAGCTTTCTTT.

The chain links TRBV7-6 to TRBJ2-7, with 12 bases lining up with TRBD2. This CDR3 comprises 14 residues. The trim removed 5 bases at V and 6 bases at J, leaving 5 bases unmatched. Per germline, CDR1 SGHVS and CDR2 FNYEAQ. The CDR3 DNA reads as TGTGCCAGCAGCCCTCCTAGCGGGAGGGGCGAGCAGTACTTC. Encoded protein: CASSPPSGRGEQYF.

The rearrangement uses TRBV15 and TRBJ2-7, with 8 bases fitting TRBD1. V gave up 5 bases and J gave up 3 bases; unmatched junction bases: 6. The CDR3 runs 14 residues. The germline V gene encodes CDR1 LNHNV and CDR2 YYDKDF (reference sequence). CDR3 DNA: TGTGCCACCAGCGGCGGACAGGGCGGCTACGAGCAGTACTTC. As protein: CATSGGQGGYEQYF. Full variable domain (missing parts from reference TRBV15 and TRBJ2-7): DAMVIQNPRYQVTQFGKPVTLSCSQTLNHNVMYWYQQKSSQAPKLLFHYYDKDFNNEADTPDNFQSRRPNTSFCFLDIRSPGLGDTAMYLCATSGGQGGYEQYFGPGTRLTVT.

J is TRBJ2-7 and V is TRBV5-5; 7 positions agree with TRBD2. V lost 2 bases and J lost 4; bases outside the gene matches: 6. Per germline, CDR1 SGHKS and CDR2 YYEKEE (reference sequence). The CDR3 sequence is 14 residues long. The CDR3 loop is CASSFFGGGYEQYF. CDR3 nucleotides: TGTGCCAGCAGCTTCTTTGGGGGAGGGTACGAGCAGTACTTC.

V is TRBV10-2 and J is TRBJ2-3; 8 nucleotides align to TRBD1. Per germline, CDR1 WSHSY and CDR2 SAAADI. V trimming: 2 bases; J trimming: 4 bases; junction bases outside the gene matches: 2. The CDR3 runs 14 residues. This CDR3 is CASSEPGGADTQYF. In DNA form, the CDR3 reads TGCGCCAGCAGTGAGCCAGGGGGCGCAGATACGCAGTATTTT.

This chain connects TRBV14 to TRBJ1-2, with a weak D call TRBD1 (6 bases). Germline CDR1 is SGHDN and CDR2 is FVKESK. The CDR3 length is 16 residues. V was shortened by 4 bases and J by 4 bases, with 19 bases between the two germline ends. Here the CDR3 reads CASSPQATGTLYGYTF. As DNA, the CDR3 is TGTGCCAGCAGCCCGCAGGCCACCGGGACACTCTATGGCTACACCTTC. Full variable domain (missing parts from reference TRBV14 and TRBJ1-2): EAGVTQFPSHSVIEKGQTVTLRCDPISGHDNLYWYRRVMGKEIKFLLHFVKESKQDESGMPNNRFLAERTGGTYSTLKVQPAELEDSGVYFCASSPQATGTLYGYTFGSGTRLTVV.

The J gene is TRBJ2-3, the V gene TRBV5-6; D uncertain. Germline V gene lookup returns CDR1 SGHDT and CDR2 YYEEEE. Trimming cost V 0 bases and J 3 bases, with 14 bases left between them. This CDR3 is 16 amino acids long. CDR3 nucleotides: TGTGCCAGCAGCTTGGCCGATGGGCGCCTAACAGATACGCAGTATTTT. Translation gives CASSLADGRLTDTQYF.

The V call is TRBV19, the J call TRBJ2-2, with no clear D. The ends were cut back, 1 base at V and 7 bases at J, with 4 bases in the middle. The CDR3 totals 12 residues. Germline V lookup: CDR1 LNHDA, CDR2 SQIVND (reference sequence). The CDR3 spells CASSIGLGELFF. CDR3 DNA: TGTGCCAGTAGTATAGGGCTCGGGGAGCTGTTTTTT. The full variable domain, with the rest looked up from reference TRBV19 and TRBJ2-2, is DGGITQSPKYLFRKEGQNVTLSCEQNLNHDAMYWYRQDPGQGLRLIYYSQIVNDFQKGDIAEGYSVSREKKESFPLTVTSAQKNPTAFYLCASSIGLGELFFGEGSRLTVL.